These 3 T cell receptor beta chains share one sample of origin, sequenced in a study of shared clonotypes between healthy human individuals. The method was immunoSEQ multiplex PCR; TCRdb's version includes in-frame clones alone and lacks a portion of them. The sample includes 2 million or so clones, about 95% seen only once; the top ten take approximately 1.2%. Cells designated naive CD8 were CD45RO-negative and were positively selected for CCR7, with terminally differentiated effector memory CD45RA+ cells excluded. Sequenced input: naive CD8+ T cells sorted from blood. The receptors originated from a man aged 18 to 35 in good health.

The chain uses TRBV5-1 and TRBJ1-2, with D maybe TRBD1 (5 bases). The CDR3 is made up of 14 amino acids. Germline V gene lookup returns CDR1 SGHRS and CDR2 YFSETQ. V shed 0 bases and J shed 4 bases, with 10 bases lying between them. CDR3 sequence reads: CASSLGIDSYGYTF. For the CDR3, the DNA is TGCGCCAGCAGCTTGGGAATTGACAGCTATGGCTACACCTTC.

The V call is TRBV2, the J call TRBJ2-7; 7 positions match TRBD2. Germline CDR1 SNHLY, CDR2 FYNNEI. Germline trimming cut 6 bases from V and 2 bases from J; bases unmatched to any gene: 10. CDR3 length: 15 amino acids. The CDR3 reads CASRDTSEYTYEQYF. The CDR3 DNA reads as TGTGCCAGCAGGGACACTAGCGAATACACCTACGAGCAGTACTTC.

The chain recombines TRBV14 with TRBJ2-7; 7 nucleotides align to TRBD2. The CDR3 contains 15 residues. Losses at the gene ends were 4 bases for V and 9 bases for J; bases not matched to a gene: 15. The germline gives CDR1 SGHDN, CDR2 FVKESK. CDR3 protein: CASSLGLQNTWGQYF. CDR3 nucleotide sequence: TGTGCCAGCAGCCTGGGACTACAAAATACTTGGGGGCAGTACTTC. Full variable domain (outside the CDR3, taken from reference TRBV14 and TRBJ2-7): EAGVTQFPSHSVIEKGQTVTLRCDPISGHDNLYWYRRVMGKEIKFLLHFVKESKQDESGMPNNRFLAERTGGTYSTLKVQPAELEDSGVYFCASSLGLQNTWGQYFGPGTRLTVT.